Each of the 21 T cell receptor beta chains below was sequenced from the same sample in a study of OX40 agonist ivuxolimab in advanced cancers. TCRdb's table, derived via immunoSEQ multiplex PCR, lists solely in-frame clones and lacks some. The sample shows fewer than 80,000 clones, roughly four fifths of them seen only once. The sequences come from CD4+ or CD8+ T cells sorted from blood, collected in a trial of the OX40 agonist ivuxolimab. The receptor set was obtained from an adult with an advanced solid tumor such as melanoma, head and neck, liver or kidney cancer.

The gene calls are TRBV19 and TRBJ1-1, with D maybe TRBD1 (5 bases). V was pared by 4 bases and J by 1 base, with 22 bases between. Germline V gene lookup returns CDR1 LNHDA and CDR2 SQIVND (reference sequence). This CDR3 has 18 amino acids. DNA of the CDR3: TGTGCCAGTAGTAAGGGACGATGGGGGGGAATGTGGAACACTGAAGCTTTCTTT. Translating gives CASSKGRWGGMWNTEAFF.

The gene calls are TRBV10-3 and TRBJ2-3, with 11 positions matching TRBD2. V shed 6 bases and J 5 bases; nucleotides not matched to a gene: 7. CDR1 and CDR2 from the germline V gene are ENHRY and SYGVKD. This CDR3 spans 15 amino acids. CDR3 residues: CAIRTSGTWVDTQYF. As DNA, the CDR3 is TGTGCCATCAGGACTAGCGGGACCTGGGTAGATACGCAGTATTTT.

The chain joins TRBV6-5 to TRBJ1-1; 7 nucleotides agree with TRBD1. Germline CDR1 reads MNHEY; CDR2 reads SVGAGI. Trimming took 6 bases from V and 4 from J; bases not matched to a gene: 8. The CDR3 length is 14 residues. The chain's CDR3 is CASRHRGGFTEAFF. Here the CDR3 DNA reads TGTGCCAGCAGGCACAGGGGTGGATTCACTGAAGCTTTCTTT.

V is TRBV12-5 and J is TRBJ2-7; possible D gene TRBD2, 6 bases. CDR1 is LGHNT and CDR2 is FRNRAP in the germline V gene. The germline V and J ends were trimmed by 0 bases and 4 bases, with 19 bases remaining between them. CDR3 size: 17 residues. The CDR3, as DNA: TGTGCTAGTGGTTTGGTGACTCTAGCGTCTGTGAATTACGAGCAGTACTTC. It specifies CASGLVTLASVNYEQYF.

This clone appeared a single time. The CDR3 sequence: CASSYSRSGANVLTF. The DNA for the CDR3 is TGTGCCAGCAGTTACTCGCGCTCTGGGGCCAACGTCCTGACTTTC. The chain combines TRBV28 with TRBJ2-6; D is ambiguous. CDR3 length: 15 residues. Deletions cut 4 bases from V and 0 bases from J, with 7 bases between. Germline V gene sequence: CDR1 MDHEN, CDR2 SYDVKM.

The chain links TRBV11-3 to TRBJ1-6; 7 positions match TRBD1. The CDR3 contains 14 residues. Germline CDR1 is SGHNT and CDR2 is YENEEA. V trimming: 4 bases; J trimming: 6 bases; junction bases outside the gene matches: 3. The CDR3 reads CASSSQGSNSPLHF. In DNA form, the CDR3 reads TGTGCCAGCAGCTCACAGGGGAGTAATTCACCCCTCCACTTT.

This chain uses TRBV12-2 with TRBJ2-2; TRBD2 is taken as the D call from the table, unchecked against the DNA. TRBV12-2 is a pseudogene. The CDR3 covers 12 residues. The CDR3 protein is CVGGLNTGELFF. CDR3 DNA sequence: TGTGTGGGGGGATTAAACACCGGGGAGCTGTTTTTT.

The V gene is TRBV2, the J gene TRBJ1-6; 10 bases are shared with TRBD1. The CDR3 contains 15 residues. Germline trimming cut 6 bases from V and 5 bases from J; bases unmatched to any gene: 4. CDR1 SNHLY and CDR2 FYNNEI come from the germline V gene. CDR3 nucleotides: TGTGCCAGCAGCCGCGGGACAGGGGATAATTCACCCCTCCACTTT. Protein: CASSRGTGDNSPLHF.

The rearrangement joins TRBV9 to TRBJ2-7; TRBD2 is a possible D gene (6 bases). The V end lost 0 bases, the J end lost 5 bases, and 15 bases lay between the germline ends. CDR1 and CDR2 (germline): SGDLS, YYNGEE. The CDR3 extends over 15 amino acids. The CDR3 DNA reads TGTGCCAGCAGCGTAGTTGACGGGAGATGGAACGAGCAGTACTTC. Amino acids: CASSVVDGRWNEQYF.

The gene calls are TRBV7-8 and TRBJ2-7, with D tentatively TRBD1 or TRBD2 (5 bases each). Trimming shortened V by 4 bases and J by 4 bases, and 20 bases separated the two germline ends. In germline, CDR1 is SGHVS, CDR2 FQNEAQ. The CDR3 sequence is 16 residues long. The CDR3 DNA follows: TGTGCCAGCAGCTCCCCTTACCGGGACCGCTCTTACGAGCAGTACTTC. It yields the protein CASSSPYRDRSYEQYF.

In DNA form, the CDR3 reads TGCGCCAGCAGCTTGGTTGGGTTAAATGAGCAGTTCTTC. This sequence encodes CASSLVGLNEQFF. The chain carries TRBV5-1 and TRBJ2-1; D is ambiguous. The V gene's germline CDR1 is SGHRS and CDR2 YFSETQ. CDR3 size: 13 residues. V shed 0 bases and J shed 7 bases, with 8 bases lying between them. The full variable domain, completed using reference TRBV5-1 and TRBJ2-1, is KAGVTQTPRYLIKTRGQQVTLSCSPISGHRSVSWYQQTPGQGLQFLFEYFSETQRNKGNFPGRFSGRQFSNSRSEMNVSTLELGDSALYLCASSLVGLNEQFFGPGTRLTVL.

The V gene is TRBV5-4, the J gene TRBJ2-6; D is uncertain. V was cut by 4 bases and J by 1 base, with 3 bases left in between. CDR1 is SGHNT, CDR2 YYREEE, per germline (reference sequence). CDR3 length: 13 residues. The CDR3 loop reads CASSTSGANVLTF. CDR3 DNA: TGTGCCAGCAGCACATCTGGGGCCAACGTCCTGACTTTC.

The chain combines TRBV7-2 with TRBJ1-2; no definite D call. Trimming stripped 1 base from V and 7 bases from J, with 10 bases between. This CDR3 spans 13 amino acids. CDR1 SGHTA and CDR2 FQGNSA come from the germline V gene. DNA of the CDR3: TGTGCCAGCAGCTTAGTAGGGATAGGTGGCTACACCTTC. This codes for CASSLVGIGGYTF.

This chain links TRBV19 with TRBJ1-3, with 7 positions matching TRBD1. With 5 bases clipped from V and 4 bases from J, the junction kept 8 bases outside the gene matches. The CDR3 length is 15 residues. The germline V gene encodes CDR1 LNHDA and CDR2 SQIVND (reference sequence). CDR3 region: CASSVSTGKGNTIYF. DNA of the CDR3: TGTGCCAGTAGTGTTTCGACAGGGAAGGGAAACACCATATATTTT.

As to this clone: Other DNA sequences in the sample encode the same CDR3. The rearrangement uses TRBV27 and TRBJ1-1, with no clear D. The CDR3 has 12 amino acids. CDR1 is MNHEY and CDR2 is SMNVEV in the germline V gene (reference sequence). V lost 3 bases to trimming and J lost 4 bases, with 6 bases between them. CDR3 sequence: CASSFLGTEAFF. CDR3 bases: TGTGCCAGCAGTTTTCTTGGCACTGAAGCTTTCTTT.

The chain carries TRBV9 and TRBJ1-2, with TRBD1 as a possible D gene (6 bases). CDR3 length: 14 residues. Germline assignment: CDR1 SGDLS and CDR2 YYNGEE. V was pared by 2 bases and J by 3 bases, with 11 bases between. CDR3 nucleotides: TGTGCCAGCAGCGTCCGGGACACTCACTATGGCTACACCTTC. Its protein product is CASSVRDTHYGYTF.

The chain is built from TRBV28 and TRBJ1-5, with D maybe TRBD1 (5 bases). The CDR3 totals 14 residues. The germline V gene encodes CDR1 MDHEN and CDR2 SYDVKM. The V gene lost 1 base and the J gene lost 4 bases, with 8 bases spanning the gap. CDR3 residues: CASSLSGVNQPQHF. CDR3 DNA: TGTGCCAGCAGTTTATCGGGGGTAAATCAGCCCCAGCATTTT.

This chain joins TRBV7-9 and TRBJ1-5, with D perhaps TRBD1 (6 bases). The length of the CDR3 is 14 residues. The germline gives CDR1 SEHNR, CDR2 FQNEAQ (reference sequence). V lost 4 bases and J 4 bases, leaving 11 bases between the germline ends. This CDR3 reads CASSSGHLNQPQHF. The DNA of the CDR3 is TGTGCCAGCAGCTCGGGACACCTTAATCAGCCCCAGCATTTT.

V gene TRBV19 combines with J gene TRBJ2-7, with 13 bases matching TRBD2. The V segment lost 6 bases and the J segment 6 bases; nucleotides outside the gene matches: 8. The V gene's germline CDR1 is LNHDA and CDR2 SQIVND (reference sequence). The CDR3 is made up of 15 amino acids. This CDR3 reads CASSLGLAGASEQYF. The CDR3 coding sequence is TGTGCCAGTAGCCTTGGACTAGCGGGAGCAAGCGAGCAGTACTTC.

This sequence joins TRBV19 and TRBJ2-2; TRBD1 aligns across 9 bases. Germline V CDR1 and CDR2: LNHDA, SQIVND (reference sequence). V dropped 3 bases and J dropped 12; count of bases not matched to a gene: 5. The CDR3 length is 13 residues. This CDR3 reads CASSIPGQGQLFF. Here the CDR3 DNA reads TGTGCCAGTAGTATTCCCGGACAGGGGCAGCTGTTTTTT.

This chain uses TRBV6-5 with TRBJ1-2, with 7 bases matching TRBD1. Germline CDR1 and CDR2: MNHEY and SVGAGI. V gave up 10 bases and J gave up 3 bases; unmatched junction bases: 5. The CDR3 spans 12 residues. Here the CDR3 reads CATGTDYYGYTF. The CDR3 DNA sequence: TGTGCCACGGGGACAGACTACTATGGCTACACCTTC.